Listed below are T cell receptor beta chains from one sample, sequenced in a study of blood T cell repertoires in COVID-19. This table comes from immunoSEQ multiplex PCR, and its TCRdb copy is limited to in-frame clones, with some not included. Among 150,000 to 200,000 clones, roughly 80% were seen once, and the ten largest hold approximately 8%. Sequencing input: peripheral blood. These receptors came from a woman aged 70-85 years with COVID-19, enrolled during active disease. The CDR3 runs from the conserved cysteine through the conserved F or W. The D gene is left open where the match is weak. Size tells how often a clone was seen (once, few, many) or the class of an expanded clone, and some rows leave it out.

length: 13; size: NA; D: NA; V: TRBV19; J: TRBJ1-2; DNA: TGTGCCAGTAGTCCAAGCTCCTTCTATGGCTACACCTTC; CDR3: CASSPSSFYGYTF
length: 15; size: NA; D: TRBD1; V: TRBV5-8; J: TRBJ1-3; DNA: TGTGCCAGCAGCTGGGGGACAGGGGAAGGAAACACCATATATTTT; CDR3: CASSWGTGEGNTIYF
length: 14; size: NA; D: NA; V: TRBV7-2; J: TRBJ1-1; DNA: TGTGCCAGCAGCTTAGGGTATGGCGGCACTGAAGCTTTCTTT; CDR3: CASSLGYGGTEAFF
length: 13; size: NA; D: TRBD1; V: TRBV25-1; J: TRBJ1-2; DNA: TGTGCCAGCAGTGAAGGGACAGGGGATGGCTACACCTTC; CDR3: CASSEGTGDGYTF
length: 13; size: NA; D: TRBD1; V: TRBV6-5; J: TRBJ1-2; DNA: TGTGCCAGCAGACGAGGGGGCGACTATGGCTACACCTTC; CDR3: CASRRGGDYGYTF
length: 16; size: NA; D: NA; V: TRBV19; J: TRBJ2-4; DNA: TGTGCCAGTAGTATATCGGGAAATCTAGCCAAAAACATTCAGTACTTC; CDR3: CASSISGNLAKNIQYF
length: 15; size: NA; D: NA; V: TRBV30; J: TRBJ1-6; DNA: TGTGCCTGGGGTCTCCGGAGAATCTATAATTCACCCCTCCACTTT; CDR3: CAWGLRRIYNSPLHF
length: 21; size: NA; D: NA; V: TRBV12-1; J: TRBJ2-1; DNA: NA; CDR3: CASGFQGWGSGTSGRYNEQFF
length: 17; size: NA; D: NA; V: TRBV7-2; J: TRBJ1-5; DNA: TGTGCCAGCAGCGACGACAGTGGGCCTTGGGGAAATCAGCCCCAGCATTTT; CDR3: CASSDDSGPWGNQPQHF
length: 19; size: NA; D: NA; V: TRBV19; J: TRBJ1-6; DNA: TGTGCCAGTAGTATCAGCGGCTCCGGAGTGGCCTCCTATAATTCACCCCTCCACTTT; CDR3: CASSISGSGVASYNSPLHF
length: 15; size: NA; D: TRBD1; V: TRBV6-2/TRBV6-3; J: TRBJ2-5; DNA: TGTGCCAGCAGTCGACAGGGGCAGAGGTCGGAGACCCAGTACTTC; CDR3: CASSRQGQRSETQYF
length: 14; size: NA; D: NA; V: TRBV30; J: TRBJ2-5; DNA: TGTGCCTGGAGTCTTTCAGGGGCGAATGGGGCCCAGTACTTC; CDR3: CAWSLSGANGAQYF
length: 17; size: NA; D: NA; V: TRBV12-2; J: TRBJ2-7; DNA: TGTGCAAGTCGCTTAACCGGGACTAGCGGGAGGGGCTACGAGCAGTACTTC; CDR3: CASRLTGTSGRGYEQYF
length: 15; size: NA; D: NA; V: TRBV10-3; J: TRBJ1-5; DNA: TGTGCCATCAGTGACTGGGAGGGTAGCAATCAGCCCCAGCATTTT; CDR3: CAISDWEGSNQPQHF
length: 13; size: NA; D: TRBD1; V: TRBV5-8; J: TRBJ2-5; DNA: TGTGCCAGCAGCCCTACAGGGGGCGAGACCCAGTACTTC; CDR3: CASSPTGGETQYF
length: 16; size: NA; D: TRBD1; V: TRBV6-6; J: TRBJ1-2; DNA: TGTGCCAGCAGTTACTCGGGTCGCAGGGGGCAAAGAGGCTACACCTTC; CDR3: CASSYSGRRGQRGYTF
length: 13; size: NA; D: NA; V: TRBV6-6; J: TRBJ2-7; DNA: TGTGCCAGCGCTATGGACAGCTCCTACGAGCAGTACTTC; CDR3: CASAMDSSYEQYF
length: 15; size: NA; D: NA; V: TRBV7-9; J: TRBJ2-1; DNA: TGTGCCAGCAGCTTAGTGGGCGGGGCCTACAATGAGCAGTTCTTC; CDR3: CASSLVGGAYNEQFF
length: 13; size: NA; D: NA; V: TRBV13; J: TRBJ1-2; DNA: TGTGCCAGCAGCTTTTCCGGACAGATCTTCTACACCTTC; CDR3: CASSFSGQIFYTF
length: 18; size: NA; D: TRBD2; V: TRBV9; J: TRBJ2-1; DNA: TGTGCCAGCAGCGTACAGCCCCTTGAGACTAGCGGGAGGAATGAGCAGTTCTTC; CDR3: CASSVQPLETSGRNEQFF
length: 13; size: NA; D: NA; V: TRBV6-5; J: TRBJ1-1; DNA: TGTGCCAGCAGTTATCGGGGTTTGACTGAAGCTTTCTTT; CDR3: CASSYRGLTEAFF
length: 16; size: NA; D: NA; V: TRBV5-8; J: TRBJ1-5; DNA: TGTGCCAGCAGCTTGGAGCTTCTAGGGAGGAATCAGCCCCAGCATTTT; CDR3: CASSLELLGRNQPQHF
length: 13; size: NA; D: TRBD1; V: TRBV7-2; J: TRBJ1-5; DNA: TGTGCCAGCAGCCCGGACAGGGGTAGGCCCCAGCATTTT; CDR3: CASSPDRGRPQHF
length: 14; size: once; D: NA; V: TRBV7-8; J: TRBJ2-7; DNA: TGTGCCAGCAGCTTACAGCGGAGCTCCTACGAGCAGTACTTC; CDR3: CASSLQRSSYEQYF
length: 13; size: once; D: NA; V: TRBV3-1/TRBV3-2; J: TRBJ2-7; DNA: TGTGCCAGCAGCCATGCTAATTCCTACGAGCAGTACTTC; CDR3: CASSHANSYEQYF
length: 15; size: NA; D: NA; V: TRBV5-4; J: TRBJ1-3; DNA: TGTGCCAGCAGCTTGGGGTCTAGCTCTGGAAACACCATATATTTT; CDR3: CASSLGSSSGNTIYF
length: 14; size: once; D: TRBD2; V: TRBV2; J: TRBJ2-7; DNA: TGTGCCAGCATACGGGGGGGAGGGACCTACGAGCAGTACTTC; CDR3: CASIRGGGTYEQYF